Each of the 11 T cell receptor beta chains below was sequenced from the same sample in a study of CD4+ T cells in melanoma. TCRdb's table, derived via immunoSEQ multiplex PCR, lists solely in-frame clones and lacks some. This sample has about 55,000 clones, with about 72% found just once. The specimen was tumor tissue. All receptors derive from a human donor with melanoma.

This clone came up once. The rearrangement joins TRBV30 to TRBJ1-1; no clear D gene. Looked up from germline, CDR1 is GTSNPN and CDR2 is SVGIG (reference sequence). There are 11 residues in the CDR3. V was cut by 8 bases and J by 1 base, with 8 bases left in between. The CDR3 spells CALRANTEAFF. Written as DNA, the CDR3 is TGTGCCCTGCGGGCGAACACTGAAGCTTTCTTT.

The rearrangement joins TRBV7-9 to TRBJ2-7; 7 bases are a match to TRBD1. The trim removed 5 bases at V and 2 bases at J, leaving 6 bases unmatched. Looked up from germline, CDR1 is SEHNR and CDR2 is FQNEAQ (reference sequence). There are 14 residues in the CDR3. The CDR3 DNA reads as TGTGCCAGCAGCCCTAGACAGGGTACCTACGAGCAGTACTTC. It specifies CASSPRQGTYEQYF. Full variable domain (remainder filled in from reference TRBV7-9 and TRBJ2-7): DTGVSQNPRHKITKRGQNVTFRCDPISEHNRLYWYRQTLGQGPEFLTYFQNEAQLEKSRLLSDRFSAERPKGSFSTLEIQRTEQGDSAMYLCASSPRQGTYEQYFGPGTRLTVT.

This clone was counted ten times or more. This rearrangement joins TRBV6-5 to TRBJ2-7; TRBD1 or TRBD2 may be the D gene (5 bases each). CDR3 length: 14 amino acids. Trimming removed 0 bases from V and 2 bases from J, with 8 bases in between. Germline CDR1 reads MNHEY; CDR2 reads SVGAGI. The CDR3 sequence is CASSYSEGTYEQYF. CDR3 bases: TGTGCCAGCAGTTACTCTGAGGGGACCTACGAGCAGTACTTC.

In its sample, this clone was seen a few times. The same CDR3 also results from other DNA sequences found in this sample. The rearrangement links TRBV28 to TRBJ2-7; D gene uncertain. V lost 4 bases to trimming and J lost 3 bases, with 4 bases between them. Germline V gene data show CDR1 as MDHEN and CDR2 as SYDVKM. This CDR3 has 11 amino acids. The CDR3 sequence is CASSSYYEQYF. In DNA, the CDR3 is TGTGCCAGCAGTTCCTACTACGAGCAGTACTTC.

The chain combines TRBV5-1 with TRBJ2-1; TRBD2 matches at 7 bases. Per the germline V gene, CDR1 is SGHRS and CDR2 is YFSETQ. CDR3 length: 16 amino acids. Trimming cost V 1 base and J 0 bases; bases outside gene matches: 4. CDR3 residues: CASSLWGGSSYNEQFF. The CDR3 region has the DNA TGCGCCAGCAGCTTGTGGGGGGGGAGCTCCTACAATGAGCAGTTCTTC.

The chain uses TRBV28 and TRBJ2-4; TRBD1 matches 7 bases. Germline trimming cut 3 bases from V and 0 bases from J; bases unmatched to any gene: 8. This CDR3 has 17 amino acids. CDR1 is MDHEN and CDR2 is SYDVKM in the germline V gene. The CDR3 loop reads CASSFLTGVRAKNIQYF. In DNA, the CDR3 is TGTGCCAGCAGTTTCCTAACAGGGGTCCGAGCCAAAAACATTCAGTACTTC. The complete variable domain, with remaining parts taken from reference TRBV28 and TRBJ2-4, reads DVKVTQSSRYLVKRTGEKVFLECVQDMDHENMFWYRQDPGLGLRLIYFSYDVKMKEKGDIPEGYSVSREKKERFSLILESASTNQTSMYLCASSFLTGVRAKNIQYFGAGTRLSVL.

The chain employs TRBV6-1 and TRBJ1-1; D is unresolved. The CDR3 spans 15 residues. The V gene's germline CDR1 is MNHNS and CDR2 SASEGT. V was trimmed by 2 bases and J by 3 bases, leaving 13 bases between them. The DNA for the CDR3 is TGTGCCAGCAGTGAAATCGTGCGTACTCACACTGAAGCTTTCTTT. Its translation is CASSEIVRTHTEAFF.

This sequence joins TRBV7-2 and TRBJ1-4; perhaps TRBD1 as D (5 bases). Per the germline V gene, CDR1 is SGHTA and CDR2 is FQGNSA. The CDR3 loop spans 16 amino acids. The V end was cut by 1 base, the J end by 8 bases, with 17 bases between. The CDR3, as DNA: TGTGCCAGCAGCTTAGTCCCTGGGGGTATTGGGGAAAAACTGTTTTTT. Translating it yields CASSLVPGGIGEKLFF.

This CDR3 is CASNTQGINSPLHF. The CDR3 coding sequence is TGTGCCAGCAACACCCAGGGTATTAATTCACCCCTCCACTTT. The gene calls are TRBV27 and TRBJ1-6; TRBD1 is a possible D gene (5 bases). There are 14 residues in the CDR3. Germline CDR1 reads MNHEY; CDR2 reads SMNVEV (reference sequence). V lost 7 bases to trimming and J lost 6 bases, with 13 bases between them.

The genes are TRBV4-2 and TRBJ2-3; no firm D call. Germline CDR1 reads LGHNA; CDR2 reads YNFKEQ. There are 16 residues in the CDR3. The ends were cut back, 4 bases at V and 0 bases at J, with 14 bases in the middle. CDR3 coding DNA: TGTGCCAGCAGCCCGATGGATACCCCTAGCACAGATACGCAGTATTTT. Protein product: CASSPMDTPSTDTQYF.

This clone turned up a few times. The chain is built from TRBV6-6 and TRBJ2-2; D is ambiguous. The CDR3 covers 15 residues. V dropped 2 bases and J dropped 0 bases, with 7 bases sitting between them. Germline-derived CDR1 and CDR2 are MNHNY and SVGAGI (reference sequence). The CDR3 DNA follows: TGTGCCAGCAGTTACGGGCCGGCGAACACCGGGGAGCTGTTTTTT. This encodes CASSYGPANTGELFF.